This T cell receptor (beta chain) stems from a study of blood T cell repertoires in COVID-19. Overall study: Acute and convalescent COVID-19 specimens originated in the United States, Italy and Spain. PBMCs, B-cell-depleted T cells, or T cells were the source of the cDNA or gDNA that made up the material.

V shed 0 bases and J 4 bases; nucleotides not matched to a gene: 3. This CDR3 spans 13 amino acids. Germline CDR1 is SQVTM and CDR2 is ANQGSEA. As handled by the study authors: It was from reference gene primer amplification that nucleated cell counts were estimated. Measured with immunoSEQ multiplex PCR; TCRdb has only the in-frame clones, and not every one. The DNA gave D and trimming, while V, J and clone size come from that table. The sample lists under 300,000 clones; about nine tenths were seen once. The chain is built from TRBV29-1 and TRBJ2-7; 7 bases fit TRBD1. The material sequenced was peripheral blood. This TCR came from a man in his forties or fifties with acute or convalescent COVID-19. For the CDR3, the DNA is TGCAGCGTTGAAGACCCCAGGGGGTACGAGCAGTACTTC. Protein: CSVEDPRGYEQYF.